The clone carrying this T cell receptor (beta chain) has only a few counts. Its target is unknown. This entry belongs to a study of response to subunit inactivated influenza vaccine. The CDR3 runs 16 residues. The V end was cut by 2 bases, the J end by 4 bases, with 17 bases between. Germline CDR1 is MNHEY and CDR2 is SMNVEV (reference sequence). Study-wide findings and caveats: The authors proposed limited new T cell recruitment per seasonal influenza vaccination.

TCRdb analysed the RT-PCR reads with MiXCR anew, one entry per CDR3 protein. The sample has approximately 480,000 distinct CDR3 sequences, approximately 10% seen once. This rearrangement joins TRBV27 to TRBJ1-1; D uncertain. This receptor was identified in a man in his fifties who received an inactivated influenza vaccine. Source: PBMCs from blood, taken more than 35 days after vaccination. CDR3 protein: CASSLRAGYGGTEAFF. The CDR3 DNA reads TGTGCCAGCAGTTTAAGAGCGGGGTATGGTGGCACTGAAGCTTTCTTT.